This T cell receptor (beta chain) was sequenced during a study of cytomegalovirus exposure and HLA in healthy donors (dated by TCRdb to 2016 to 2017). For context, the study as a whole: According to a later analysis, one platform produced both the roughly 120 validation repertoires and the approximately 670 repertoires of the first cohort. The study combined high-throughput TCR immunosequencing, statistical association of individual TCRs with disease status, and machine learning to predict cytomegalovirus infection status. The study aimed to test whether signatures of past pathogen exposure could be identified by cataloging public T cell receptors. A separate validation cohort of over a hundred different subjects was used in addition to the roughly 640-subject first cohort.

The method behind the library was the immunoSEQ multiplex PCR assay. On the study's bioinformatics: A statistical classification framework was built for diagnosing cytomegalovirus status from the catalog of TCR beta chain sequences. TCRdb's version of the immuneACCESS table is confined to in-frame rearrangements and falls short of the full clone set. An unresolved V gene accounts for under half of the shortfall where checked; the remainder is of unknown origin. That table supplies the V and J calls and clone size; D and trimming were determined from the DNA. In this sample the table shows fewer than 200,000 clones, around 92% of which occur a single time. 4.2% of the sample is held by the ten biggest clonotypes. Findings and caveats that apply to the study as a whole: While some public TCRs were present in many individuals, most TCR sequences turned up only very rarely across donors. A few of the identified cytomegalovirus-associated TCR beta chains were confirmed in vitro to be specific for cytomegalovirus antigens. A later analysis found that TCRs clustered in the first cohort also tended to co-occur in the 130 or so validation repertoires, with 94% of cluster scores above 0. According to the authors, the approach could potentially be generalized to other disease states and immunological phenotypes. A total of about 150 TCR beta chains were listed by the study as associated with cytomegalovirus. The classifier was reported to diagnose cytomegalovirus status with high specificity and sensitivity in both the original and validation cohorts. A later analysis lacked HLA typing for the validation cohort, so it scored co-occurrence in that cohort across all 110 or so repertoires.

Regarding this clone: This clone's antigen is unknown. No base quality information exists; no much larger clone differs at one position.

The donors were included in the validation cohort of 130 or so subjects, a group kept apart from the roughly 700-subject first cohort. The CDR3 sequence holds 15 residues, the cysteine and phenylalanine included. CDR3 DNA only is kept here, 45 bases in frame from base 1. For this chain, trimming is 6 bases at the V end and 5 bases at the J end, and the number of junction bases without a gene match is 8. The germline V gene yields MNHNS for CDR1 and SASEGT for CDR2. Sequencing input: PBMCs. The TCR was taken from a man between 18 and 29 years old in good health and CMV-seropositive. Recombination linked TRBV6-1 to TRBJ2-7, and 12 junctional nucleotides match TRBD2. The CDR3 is CASRPKPSGRDEQYF. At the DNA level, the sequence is TGTGCCAGCAGACCCAAACCTAGCGGGAGGGACGAGCAGTACTTC.